This is a list of T cell receptor beta chains from one sample in a study of T cells in Graves' hyperthyroidism and ophthalmopathy. TCRdb reprocessed the multiplex PCR reads with MiXCR, giving one entry per CDR3 protein. The sample carries around 340,000 distinct CDR3 sequences, about a sixth recorded once. The sample consisted of blood. The receptors derive from a woman in her 40s with Graves' ophthalmopathy. The CDR3 runs from the conserved cysteine through the conserved F or W. The D gene is left open where the match is weak. A row's size may be missing; if present it is once, few, many or a size class.

J,D,size,V,CDR3,DNA
TRBJ2-5,-,-,TRBV9,CASSAPQTAQETQYF,TGTGCCAGCAGCGCACCCCAGACGGCGCAAGAGACCCAGTACTTC
TRBJ1-4,-,-,TRBV2,CASTWGFTNEKLFF,TGTGCCAGCACTTGGGGATTCACTAATGAAAAACTGTTTTTT
TRBJ2-7,TRBD1,many,TRBV19,CASRPFGQVYEQYF,TGTGCCAGCAGACCCTTCGGACAGGTCTACGAGCAGTACTTC
TRBJ2-7,-,many,TRBV7-2,CASSTRQGLEQYF,TGTGCCAGCAGCACGAGGCAGGGCCTGGAGCAGTACTTC
TRBJ2-2,TRBD2,-,TRBV20-1,CSAPSGRLSTGELFF,TGCAGTGCCCCTAGCGGGAGGCTGAGCACCGGGGAGCTGTTTTTT
TRBJ2-2,TRBD1,few,TRBV2,CASSDGTGPANTGELFF,TGTGCCAGCAGTGACGGGACAGGCCCCGCGAACACCGGGGAGCTGTTTTTT
TRBJ2-5,-,many,TRBV7-2,CASSPRTTQESQYF,TGTGCCAGCAGCCCCCGGACTACGCAAGAGTCCCAGTACTTC
TRBJ2-5,TRBD2,-,TRBV13,CASSPTLAGRETQYF,TGTGCCAGCAGCCCCACACTAGCGGGACGAGAGACCCAGTACTTC
TRBJ1-5,-,many,TRBV6-1,CASGGHNSNQPQHF,TGTGCCAGCGGTGGGCACAACTCCAATCAGCCCCAGCATTTT
TRBJ2-2,TRBD2,many,TRBV28,CATLAVKMNTGELFF,TGTGCCACTCTAGCGGTTAAGATGAACACCGGGGAGCTGTTTTTT
TRBJ2-7,-,many,TRBV12-3/TRBV12-4,CASTRGGSGYEQYF,TGTGCCAGCACCCGAGGGGGATCAGGCTACGAGCAGTACTTC
TRBJ1-2,-,many,TRBV28,CASSFEGWISGYTF,TGTGCCAGCAGTTTTGAGGGGTGGATTTCTGGCTACACCTTC
TRBJ1-2,TRBD1,-,TRBV6-1,CASSRQGPNYGYTF,TGTGCCAGCAGTAGACAGGGCCCTAACTATGGCTACACCTTC
TRBJ2-4,-,large,TRBV7-2,CASSFASGTKNIQYF,TGTGCCAGCAGCTTCGCCTCTGGTACCAAAAACATTCAGTACTTC
TRBJ1-1,-,-,TRBV6-1,CASSISGTGTEAFF,TGTGCCAGCAGTATTTCCGGGACGGGAACTGAAGCTTTCTTT
TRBJ2-7,-,many,TRBV6-1,CASSEGSGGTEQYF,TGTGCCAGCAGTGAAGGGAGCGGAGGAACGGAGCAGTACTTC
TRBJ2-7,TRBD2,many,TRBV4-2,CASSQGTSPYEQYF,TGTGCCAGCAGCCAAGGGACTAGTCCCTACGAGCAGTACTTC
TRBJ2-7,-,many,TRBV6-5,CASSYSLHRNSYEQYF,TGTGCCAGCAGTTACAGCCTACACCGAAACTCCTACGAGCAGTACTTC
TRBJ2-5,TRBD1,many,TRBV28,CASSLTGQGLKTQYF,TGTGCCAGCAGTTTAACGGGACAGGGGTTAAAGACCCAGTACTTC
TRBJ2-5,-,-,TRBV6-4,CASSDSNEGGEETQYF,TGTGCCAGCAGTGACTCGAATGAAGGGGGAGAGGAGACCCAGTACTTC
TRBJ2-2,-,many,TRBV6-5,CASSYSARNAGELFF,TGTGCCAGCAGTTATAGCGCACGGAACGCCGGGGAGCTGTTTTTT
TRBJ2-7,-,many,TRBV20-1,CSARRAAYEQYF,TGCAGTGCAAGGCGGGCCGCCTACGAGCAGTACTTC
TRBJ2-1,TRBD2,-,TRBV15,CATSGPAGAVGEQFF,TGTGCCACCTCGGGCCCAGCGGGAGCGGTCGGTGAGCAGTTCTTC
TRBJ2-5,-,many,TRBV2,CASSVREWGAPRTQYF,TGTGCCAGCAGTGTCAGGGAGTGGGGAGCACCCAGGACCCAGTACTTC
TRBJ1-2,-,-,TRBV6-2/TRBV6-3,CASIYTRTWWDGYTF,TGTGCCAGCATTTACACCCGGACATGGTGGGATGGCTACACCTTC
TRBJ1-2,-,-,TRBV2,CASTPWGREGYTF,TGTGCCAGCACCCCCTGGGGCAGGGAGGGCTACACCTTC
TRBJ2-7,-,many,TRBV11-2,CASSPGGEYEQYF,TGTGCCAGCAGCCCCGGAGGTGAATACGAGCAGTACTTC
TRBJ2-5,TRBD2,many,TRBV4-2,CASSQGKGLAGETQYF,TGTGCCAGCAGCCAAGGGAAGGGACTAGCGGGAGAGACCCAGTACTTC
TRBJ1-5,-,many,TRBV28,CASSLKAGRFFNQPQHF,TGTGCCAGCAGCCTCAAAGCGGGGAGGTTTTTCAATCAGCCCCAGCATTTT
TRBJ1-1,-,many,TRBV12-3/TRBV12-4,CASTDVQGNTEAFF,TGTGCCAGCACCGACGTACAGGGTAATACTGAAGCTTTCTTT
TRBJ1-5,-,many,TRBV6-2/TRBV6-3,CASSYPPQGLPVQPQHF,TGTGCCAGCAGTTACCCGCCCCAGGGGCTCCCCGTGCAGCCCCAGCATTTT
TRBJ1-2,-,few,TRBV12-3/TRBV12-4,CASSDAAGDYGYTF,TGTGCCAGTTCCGATGCCGCGGGTGACTATGGCTACACCTTC
TRBJ2-1,TRBD2,many,TRBV27,CASSLVPAGVPEQFF,TGTGCCAGCAGTTTAGTCCCAGCGGGAGTGCCTGAGCAGTTCTTC
TRBJ1-2,TRBD1,few,TRBV7-8,CASSSNGTVYGYTF,TGTGCCAGCAGCTCCAACGGGACAGTCTATGGCTACACCTTC
TRBJ1-2,TRBD1,many,TRBV11-2,CASSPLTGGSFGYGYTF,TGTGCCAGCAGCCCTCTGACAGGGGGCTCCTTCGGCTATGGCTACACCTTC
TRBJ2-7,TRBD2,-,TRBV20-1,CSVGGGPHEQYF,TGCAGTGTTGGGGGAGGGCCACACGAGCAGTACTTC
TRBJ1-6,TRBD1,few,TRBV9,CASSVASGQGFDSPLHF,TGTGCCAGCAGCGTAGCTTCGGGACAGGGGTTCGATTCACCCCTCCACTTT
TRBJ2-5,TRBD2,-,TRBV6-1,CASTPWGSGSWQETQYF,TGTGCCAGCACTCCCTGGGGGAGCGGGAGCTGGCAAGAGACCCAGTACTTC
TRBJ2-6,TRBD2,few,TRBV30,CAWRSSGGTGANVLTF,TGTGCCTGGAGGTCTAGCGGGGGGACTGGGGCCAACGTCCTGACTTTC
TRBJ1-2,-,many,TRBV6-1,CASSRMGGANGYTF,TGTGCCAGCTCTAGGATGGGGGGCGCGAATGGCTACACCTTC
TRBJ2-7,-,many,TRBV28,CASSLQGFGEQYF,TGTGCCAGCAGTTTACAGGGTTTCGGCGAGCAGTACTTC
TRBJ2-7,-,many,TRBV28,CASSLEDRSSYEQYF,TGTGCCAGCAGTTTGGAGGACCGCAGCTCCTACGAGCAGTACTTC
TRBJ1-2,-,many,TRBV27,CASSLWGNNYGYTF,TGTGCCAGCAGTTTATGGGGGAACAACTATGGCTACACCTTC
TRBJ2-2,-,many,TRBV9,CASSPREDTNTGELFF,TGTGCCAGCAGCCCCCGTGAGGACACGAACACCGGGGAGCTGTTTTTT
TRBJ2-7,TRBD1,few,TRBV6-2/TRBV6-3,CASSRTGMGEQYF,TGTGCCAGCAGCCGGACAGGGATGGGAGAGCAGTACTTC
TRBJ1-5,TRBD1,many,TRBV12-3/TRBV12-4,CASSYRGNQPQHF,TGTGCCAGCAGCTACAGGGGGAATCAGCCCCAGCATTTT
TRBJ1-5,-,many,TRBV24-1,CATSDGGDQPQHF,TGTGCCACCAGTGATGGGGGGGATCAGCCCCAGCATTTT
TRBJ1-2,-,many,TRBV6-1,CASSEVGRGYGYTF,TGTGCCAGCAGTGAAGTCGGCAGGGGCTATGGCTACACCTTC
TRBJ2-5,TRBD1,many,TRBV11-2,CASSPPTGIGTQYF,TGTGCCAGCAGCCCCCCGACAGGGATCGGGACCCAGTACTTC
TRBJ2-7,TRBD2,many,TRBV5-1,CASRSYSGGAYEQYF,TGCGCCAGCAGATCATATAGCGGGGGAGCCTACGAGCAGTACTTC
TRBJ2-4,-,many,TRBV6-5,CASSASDRGGNIQYF,TGTGCCAGCAGCGCCTCCGATAGGGGCGGAAACATTCAGTACTTC